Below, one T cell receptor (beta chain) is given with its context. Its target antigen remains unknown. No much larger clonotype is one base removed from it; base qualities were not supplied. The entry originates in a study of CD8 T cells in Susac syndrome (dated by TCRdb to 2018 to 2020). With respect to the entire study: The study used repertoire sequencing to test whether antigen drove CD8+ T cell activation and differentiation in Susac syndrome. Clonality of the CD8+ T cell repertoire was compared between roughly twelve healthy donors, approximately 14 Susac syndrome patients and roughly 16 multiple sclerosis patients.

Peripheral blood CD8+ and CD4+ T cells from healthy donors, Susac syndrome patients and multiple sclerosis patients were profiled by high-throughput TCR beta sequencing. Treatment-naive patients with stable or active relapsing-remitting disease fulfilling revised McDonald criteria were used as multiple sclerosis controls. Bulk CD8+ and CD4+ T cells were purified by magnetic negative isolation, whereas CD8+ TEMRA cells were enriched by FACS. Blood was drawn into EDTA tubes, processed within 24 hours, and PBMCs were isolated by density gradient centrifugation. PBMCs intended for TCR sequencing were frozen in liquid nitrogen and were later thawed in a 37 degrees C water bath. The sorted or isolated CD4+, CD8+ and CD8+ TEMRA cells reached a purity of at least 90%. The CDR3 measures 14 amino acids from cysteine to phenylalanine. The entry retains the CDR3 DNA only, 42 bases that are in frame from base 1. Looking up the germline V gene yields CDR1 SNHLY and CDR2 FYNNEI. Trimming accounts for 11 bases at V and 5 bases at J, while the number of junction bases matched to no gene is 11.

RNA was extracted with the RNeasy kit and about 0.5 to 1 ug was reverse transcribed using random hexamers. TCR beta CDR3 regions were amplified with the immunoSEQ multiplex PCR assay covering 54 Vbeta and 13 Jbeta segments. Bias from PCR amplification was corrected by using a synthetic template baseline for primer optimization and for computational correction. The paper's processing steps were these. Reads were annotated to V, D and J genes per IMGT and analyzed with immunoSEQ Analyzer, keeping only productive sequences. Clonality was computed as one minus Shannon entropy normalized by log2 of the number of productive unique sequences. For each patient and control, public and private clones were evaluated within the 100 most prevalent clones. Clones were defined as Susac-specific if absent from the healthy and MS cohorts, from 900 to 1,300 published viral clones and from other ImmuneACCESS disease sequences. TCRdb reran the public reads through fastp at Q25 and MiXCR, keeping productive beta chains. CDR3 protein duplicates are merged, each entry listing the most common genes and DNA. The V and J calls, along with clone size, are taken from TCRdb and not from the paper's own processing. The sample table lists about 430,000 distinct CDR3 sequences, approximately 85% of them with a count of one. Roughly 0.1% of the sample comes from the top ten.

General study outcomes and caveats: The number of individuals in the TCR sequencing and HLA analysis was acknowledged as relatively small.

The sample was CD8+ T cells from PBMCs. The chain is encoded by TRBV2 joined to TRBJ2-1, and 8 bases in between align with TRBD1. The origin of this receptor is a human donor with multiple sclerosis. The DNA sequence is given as TGTGCCGTCCCGCGACAGGGGAAAAACAATGAGCAGTTCTTC. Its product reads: CAVPRQGKNNEQFF.